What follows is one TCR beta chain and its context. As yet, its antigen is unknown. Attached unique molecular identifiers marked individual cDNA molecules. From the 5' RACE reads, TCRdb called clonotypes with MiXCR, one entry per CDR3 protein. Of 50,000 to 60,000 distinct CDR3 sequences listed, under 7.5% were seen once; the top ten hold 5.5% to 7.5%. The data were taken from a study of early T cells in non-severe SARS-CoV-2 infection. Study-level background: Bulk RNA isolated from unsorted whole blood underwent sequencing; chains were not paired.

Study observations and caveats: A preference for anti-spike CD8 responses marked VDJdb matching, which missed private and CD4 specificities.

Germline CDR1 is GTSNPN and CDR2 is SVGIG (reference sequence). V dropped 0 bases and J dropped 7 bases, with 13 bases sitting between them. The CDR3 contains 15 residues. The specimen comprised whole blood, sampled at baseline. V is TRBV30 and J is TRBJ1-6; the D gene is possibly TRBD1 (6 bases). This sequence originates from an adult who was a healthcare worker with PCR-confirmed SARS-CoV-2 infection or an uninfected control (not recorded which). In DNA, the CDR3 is TGTGCCTGGAGTGTATTATCAGGGGAGAATTCACCCCTCCACTTT. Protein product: CAWSVLSGENSPLHF.